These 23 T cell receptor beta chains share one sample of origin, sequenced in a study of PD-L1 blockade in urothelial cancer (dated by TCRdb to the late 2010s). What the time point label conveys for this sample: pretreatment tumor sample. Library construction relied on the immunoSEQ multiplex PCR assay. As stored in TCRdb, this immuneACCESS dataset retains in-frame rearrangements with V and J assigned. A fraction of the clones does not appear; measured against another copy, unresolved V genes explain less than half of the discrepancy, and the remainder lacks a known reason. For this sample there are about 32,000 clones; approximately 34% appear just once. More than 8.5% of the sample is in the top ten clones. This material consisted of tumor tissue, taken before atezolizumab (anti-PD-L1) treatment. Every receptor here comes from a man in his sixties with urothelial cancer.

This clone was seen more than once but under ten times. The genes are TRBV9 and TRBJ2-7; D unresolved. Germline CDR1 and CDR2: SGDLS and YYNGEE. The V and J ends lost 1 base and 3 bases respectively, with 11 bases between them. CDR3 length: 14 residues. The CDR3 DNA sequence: TGTGCCAGCAGCGTAACCCGCTCGGACTACGAGCAGTACTTC. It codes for CASSVTRSDYEQYF.

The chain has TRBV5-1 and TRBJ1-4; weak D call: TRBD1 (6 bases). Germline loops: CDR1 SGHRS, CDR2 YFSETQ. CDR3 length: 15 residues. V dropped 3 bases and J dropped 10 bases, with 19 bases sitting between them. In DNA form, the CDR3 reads TGCGCCAGCAGCTGGGTAACAGGGCTGGAGGGAAAACTGTTTTTT. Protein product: CASSWVTGLEGKLFF.

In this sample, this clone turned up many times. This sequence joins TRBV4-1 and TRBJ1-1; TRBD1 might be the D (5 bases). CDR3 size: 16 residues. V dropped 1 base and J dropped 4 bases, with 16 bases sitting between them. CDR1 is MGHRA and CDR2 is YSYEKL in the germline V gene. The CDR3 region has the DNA TGCGCCAGCAGCCAAGCGCACCTGGAGGGGTCCACTGAAGCTTTCTTT. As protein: CASSQAHLEGSTEAFF.

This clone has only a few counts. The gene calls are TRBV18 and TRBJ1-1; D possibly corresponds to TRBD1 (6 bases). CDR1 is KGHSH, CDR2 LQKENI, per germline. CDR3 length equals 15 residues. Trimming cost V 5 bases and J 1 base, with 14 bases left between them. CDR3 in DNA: TGTGCCAGCTCATCGAAACAGGGATCGAACACTGAAGCTTTCTTT. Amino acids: CASSSKQGSNTEAFF.

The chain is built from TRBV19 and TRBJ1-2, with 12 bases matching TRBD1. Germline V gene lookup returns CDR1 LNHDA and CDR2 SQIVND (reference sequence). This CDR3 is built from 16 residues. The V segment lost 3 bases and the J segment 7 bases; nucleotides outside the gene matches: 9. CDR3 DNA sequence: TGTGCCAGTAGTATTCCCGGGACAGGGGGCTTCAGTGGCTACACCTTC. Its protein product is CASSIPGTGGFSGYTF.

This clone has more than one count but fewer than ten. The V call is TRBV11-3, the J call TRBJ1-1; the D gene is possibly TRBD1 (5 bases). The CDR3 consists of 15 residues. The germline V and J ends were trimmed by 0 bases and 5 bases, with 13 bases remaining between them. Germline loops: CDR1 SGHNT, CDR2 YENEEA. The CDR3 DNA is TGTGCCAGCAGCTTAGACGAGGGGCGGGGTACTGAAGCTTTCTTT. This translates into CASSLDEGRGTEAFF.

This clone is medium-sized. As DNA, the CDR3 is TGTGCCAGCACCTCGACAGGGGGCGGTGAAGCTTTCTTT. It encodes CASTSTGGGEAFF. V is TRBV6-8 and J is TRBJ1-1, with 10 bases identical to TRBD1. The CDR3 consists of 13 residues. The J segment lost 7 bases and the V segment lost 7 bases, leaving 6 bases of the junction unmatched. Germline V gene data show CDR1 as MNHGY and CDR2 as SAAAGT.

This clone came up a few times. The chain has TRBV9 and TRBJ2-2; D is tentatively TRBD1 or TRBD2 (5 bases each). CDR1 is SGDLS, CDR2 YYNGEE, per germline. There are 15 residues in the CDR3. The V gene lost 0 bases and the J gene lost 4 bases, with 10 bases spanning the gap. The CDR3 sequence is CASSVEGAGTGELFF. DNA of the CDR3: TGTGCCAGCAGCGTAGAAGGGGCGGGCACCGGGGAGCTGTTTTTT.

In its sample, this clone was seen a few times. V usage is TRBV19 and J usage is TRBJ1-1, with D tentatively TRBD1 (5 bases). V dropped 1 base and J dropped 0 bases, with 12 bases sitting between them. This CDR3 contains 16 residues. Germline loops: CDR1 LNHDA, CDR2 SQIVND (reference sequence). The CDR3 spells CASSIGRGGLNTEAFF. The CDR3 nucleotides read TGTGCCAGTAGTATAGGCCGCGGGGGATTGAACACTGAAGCTTTCTTT.

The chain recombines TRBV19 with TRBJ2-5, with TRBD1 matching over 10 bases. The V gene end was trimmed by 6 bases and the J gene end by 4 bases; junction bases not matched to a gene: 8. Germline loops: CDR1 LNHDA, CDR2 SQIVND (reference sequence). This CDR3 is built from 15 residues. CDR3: CASRDGQGGRETQYF. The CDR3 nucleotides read TGTGCCAGTAGGGACGGACAGGGGGGACGAGAGACCCAGTACTTC.

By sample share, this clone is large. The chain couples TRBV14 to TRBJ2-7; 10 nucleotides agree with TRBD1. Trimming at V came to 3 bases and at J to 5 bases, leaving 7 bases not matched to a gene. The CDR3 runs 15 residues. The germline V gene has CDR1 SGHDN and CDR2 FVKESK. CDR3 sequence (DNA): TGTGCCAGCAGCCAGCCGGGACAGGGGACCCACGAGCAGTACTTC. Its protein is CASSQPGQGTHEQYF.

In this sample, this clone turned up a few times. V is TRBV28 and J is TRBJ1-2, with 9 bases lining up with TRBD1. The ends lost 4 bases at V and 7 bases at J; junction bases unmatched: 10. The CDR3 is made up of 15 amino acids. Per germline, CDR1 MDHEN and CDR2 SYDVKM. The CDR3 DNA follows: TGTGCCAGCAGTTCTCTGACAGGGGGTTTGTCTGGCTACACCTTC. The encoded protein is CASSSLTGGLSGYTF.

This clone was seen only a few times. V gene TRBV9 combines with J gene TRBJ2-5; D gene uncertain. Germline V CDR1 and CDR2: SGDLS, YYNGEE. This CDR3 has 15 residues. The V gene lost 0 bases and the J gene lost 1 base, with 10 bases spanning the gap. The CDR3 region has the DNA TGTGCCAGCAGCGTAGCTCTAGACCTCCAAGAGACCCAGTACTTC. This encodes CASSVALDLQETQYF. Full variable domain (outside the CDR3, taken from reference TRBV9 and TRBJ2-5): DSGVTQTPKHLITATGQRVTLRCSPRSGDLSVYWYQQSLDQGLQFLIQYYNGEERAKGNILERFSAQQFPDLHSELNLSSLELGDSALYFCASSVALDLQETQYFGPGTRLLVL.

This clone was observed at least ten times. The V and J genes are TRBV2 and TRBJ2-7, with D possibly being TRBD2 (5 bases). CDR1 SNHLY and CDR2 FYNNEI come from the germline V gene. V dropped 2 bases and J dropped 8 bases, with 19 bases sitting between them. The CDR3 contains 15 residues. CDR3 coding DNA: TGTGCCAGCAGTGAACAAGCGCTAGCAAGCTTAAAGCAGTACTTC. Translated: CASSEQALASLKQYF.

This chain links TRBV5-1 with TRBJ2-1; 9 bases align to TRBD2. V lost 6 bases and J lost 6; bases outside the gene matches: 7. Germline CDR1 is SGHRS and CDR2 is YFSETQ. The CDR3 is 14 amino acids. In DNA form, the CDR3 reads TGCGCCAGCACTCCCGGGACTAGCTCCAATGAGCAGTTCTTC. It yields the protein CASTPGTSSNEQFF.

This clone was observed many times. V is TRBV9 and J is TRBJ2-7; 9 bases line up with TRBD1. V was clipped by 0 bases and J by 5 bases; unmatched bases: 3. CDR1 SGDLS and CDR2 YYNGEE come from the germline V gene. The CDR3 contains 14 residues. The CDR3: CASSVGDRVHEQYF. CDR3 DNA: TGTGCCAGCAGCGTAGGGGACAGGGTCCACGAGCAGTACTTC. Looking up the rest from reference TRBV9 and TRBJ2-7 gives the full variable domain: DSGVTQTPKHLITATGQRVTLRCSPRSGDLSVYWYQQSLDQGLQFLIQYYNGEERAKGNILERFSAQQFPDLHSELNLSSLELGDSALYFCASSVGDRVHEQYFGPGTRLTVT.

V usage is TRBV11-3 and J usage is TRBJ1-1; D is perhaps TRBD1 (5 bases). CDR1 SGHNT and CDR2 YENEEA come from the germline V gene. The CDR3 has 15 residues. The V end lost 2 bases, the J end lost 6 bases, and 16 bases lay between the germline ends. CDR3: CASSLIDRSYSEAFF. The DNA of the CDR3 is TGTGCCAGCAGCTTAATCGACAGATCATACTCTGAAGCTTTCTTT.

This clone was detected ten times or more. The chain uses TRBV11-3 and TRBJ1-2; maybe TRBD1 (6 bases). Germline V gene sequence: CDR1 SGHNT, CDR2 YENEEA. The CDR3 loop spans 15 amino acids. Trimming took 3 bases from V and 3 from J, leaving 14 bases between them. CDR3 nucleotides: TGTGCCAGCAGCTTTCGTGAAGGGGGAGACTATGGCTACACCTTC. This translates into CASSFREGGDYGYTF.

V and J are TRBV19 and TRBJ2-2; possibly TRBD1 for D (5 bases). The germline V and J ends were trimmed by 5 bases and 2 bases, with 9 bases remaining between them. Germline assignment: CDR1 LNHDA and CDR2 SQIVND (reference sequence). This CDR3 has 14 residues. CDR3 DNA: TGTGCCAGTAGTCGAACAGGAAACACCGGGGAGCTGTTTTTT. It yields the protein CASSRTGNTGELFF.

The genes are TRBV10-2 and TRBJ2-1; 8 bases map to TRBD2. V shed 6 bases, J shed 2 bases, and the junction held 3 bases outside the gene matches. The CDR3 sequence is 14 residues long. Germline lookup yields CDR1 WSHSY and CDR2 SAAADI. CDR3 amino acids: CASRSGGPYNEQFF. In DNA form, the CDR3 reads TGCGCCAGCAGGAGCGGGGGTCCCTACAATGAGCAGTTCTTC.

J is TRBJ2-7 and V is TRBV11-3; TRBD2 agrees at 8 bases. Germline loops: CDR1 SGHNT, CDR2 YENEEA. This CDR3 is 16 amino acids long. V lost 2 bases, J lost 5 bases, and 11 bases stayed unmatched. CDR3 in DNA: TGTGCCAGCAGCTTACATATCATAGCGGGACATGACGAGCAGTACTTC. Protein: CASSLHIIAGHDEQYF.

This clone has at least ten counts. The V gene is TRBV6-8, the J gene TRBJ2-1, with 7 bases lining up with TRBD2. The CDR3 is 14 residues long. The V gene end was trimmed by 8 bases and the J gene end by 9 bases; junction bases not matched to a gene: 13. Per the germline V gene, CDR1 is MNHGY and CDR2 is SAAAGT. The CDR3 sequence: CASWGPGGRGEQFF. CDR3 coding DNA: TGTGCCAGCTGGGGACCGGGGGGTAGAGGTGAGCAGTTCTTC.

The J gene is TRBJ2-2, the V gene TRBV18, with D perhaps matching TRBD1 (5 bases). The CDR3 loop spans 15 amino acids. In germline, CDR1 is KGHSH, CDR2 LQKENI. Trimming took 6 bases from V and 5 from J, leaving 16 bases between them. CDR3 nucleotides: TGTGCCAGCTCCCCCCCAAGGGGTATGACCGGGGAGCTGTTTTTT. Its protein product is CASSPPRGMTGELFF.